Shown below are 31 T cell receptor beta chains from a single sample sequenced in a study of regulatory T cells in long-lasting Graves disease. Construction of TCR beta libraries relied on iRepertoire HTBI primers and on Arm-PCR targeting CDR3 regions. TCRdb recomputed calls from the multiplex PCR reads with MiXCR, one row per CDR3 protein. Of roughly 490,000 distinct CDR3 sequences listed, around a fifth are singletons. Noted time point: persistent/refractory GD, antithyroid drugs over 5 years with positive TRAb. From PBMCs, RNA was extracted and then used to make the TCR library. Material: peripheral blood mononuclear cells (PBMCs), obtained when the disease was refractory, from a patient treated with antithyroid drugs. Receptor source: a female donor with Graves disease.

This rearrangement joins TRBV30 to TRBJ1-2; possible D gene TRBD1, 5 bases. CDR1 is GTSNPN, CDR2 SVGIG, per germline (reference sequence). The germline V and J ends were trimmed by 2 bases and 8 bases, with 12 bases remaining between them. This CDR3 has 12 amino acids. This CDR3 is CAWSRAGGGYTF. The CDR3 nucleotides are TGTGCCTGGAGTCGGGCCGGGGGAGGCTACACCTTC.

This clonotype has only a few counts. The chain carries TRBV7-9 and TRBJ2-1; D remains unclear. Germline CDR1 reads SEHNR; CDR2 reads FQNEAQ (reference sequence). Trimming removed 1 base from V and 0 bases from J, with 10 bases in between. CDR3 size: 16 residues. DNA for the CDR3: TGTGCCAGCAGCTTAGGGGCGGTCCCCTCCTACAATGAGCAGTTCTTC. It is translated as CASSLGAVPSYNEQFF.

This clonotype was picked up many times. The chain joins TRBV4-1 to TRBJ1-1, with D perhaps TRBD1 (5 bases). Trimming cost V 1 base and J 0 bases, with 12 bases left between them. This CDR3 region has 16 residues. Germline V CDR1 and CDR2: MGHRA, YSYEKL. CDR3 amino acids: CASSQAGGNMNTEAFF. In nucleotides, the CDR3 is TGCGCCAGCAGCCAAGCCGGGGGGAACATGAACACTGAAGCTTTCTTT.

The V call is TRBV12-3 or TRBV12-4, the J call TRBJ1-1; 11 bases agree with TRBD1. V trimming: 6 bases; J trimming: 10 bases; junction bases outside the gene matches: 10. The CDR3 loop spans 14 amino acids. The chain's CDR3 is CASRVRDRGSGAFF. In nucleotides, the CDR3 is TGTGCCAGCAGAGTCCGGGACAGGGGGTCGGGAGCTTTCTTT.

CDR3 residues: CLAGQETQYF. The CDR3 DNA sequence: TGCTTGGCGGGTCAAGAGACCCAGTACTTC. The chain recombines TRBV20-1 with TRBJ2-5; possible D gene TRBD2, 5 bases. Germline V CDR1 and CDR2: DFQATT, SNEGSKA (reference sequence). The CDR3 sequence is 10 residues long.

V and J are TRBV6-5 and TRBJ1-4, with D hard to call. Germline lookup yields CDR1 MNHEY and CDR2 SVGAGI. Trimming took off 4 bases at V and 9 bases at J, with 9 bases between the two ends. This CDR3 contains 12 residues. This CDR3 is CASSSPSKKLFF. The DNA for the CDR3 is TGTGCCAGCAGTTCCCCTTCCAAAAAACTGTTTTTT.

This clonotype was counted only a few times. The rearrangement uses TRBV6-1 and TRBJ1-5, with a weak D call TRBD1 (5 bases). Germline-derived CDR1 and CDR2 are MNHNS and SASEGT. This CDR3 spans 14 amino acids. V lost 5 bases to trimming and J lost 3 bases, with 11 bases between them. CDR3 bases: TGTGCCAGCAGTCGGGACGGATCCAATCAGCCCCAGCATTTT. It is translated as CASSRDGSNQPQHF.

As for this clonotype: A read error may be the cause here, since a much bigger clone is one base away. The CDR3 DNA follows: TGTGCCAGCAGAACTCCCGTCTTGGGACAGGGGAACACTGAAGCTTTCTTT. It yields the protein CASRTPVLGQGNTEAFF. V and J are TRBV28 and TRBJ1-1; 9 nucleotides match TRBD1. The junction had 12 bases not matched to a gene; V was cut back by 6 bases and J by 1 base. Germline CDR1 MDHEN, CDR2 SYDVKM. The CDR3 contains 17 residues.

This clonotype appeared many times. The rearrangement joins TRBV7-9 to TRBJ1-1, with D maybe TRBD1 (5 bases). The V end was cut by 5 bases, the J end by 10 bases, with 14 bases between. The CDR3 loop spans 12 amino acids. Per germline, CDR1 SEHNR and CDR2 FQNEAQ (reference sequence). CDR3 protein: CASSPHEGTAFF. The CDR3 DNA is TGTGCCAGCAGCCCTCATGAGGGGACAGCTTTCTTT.

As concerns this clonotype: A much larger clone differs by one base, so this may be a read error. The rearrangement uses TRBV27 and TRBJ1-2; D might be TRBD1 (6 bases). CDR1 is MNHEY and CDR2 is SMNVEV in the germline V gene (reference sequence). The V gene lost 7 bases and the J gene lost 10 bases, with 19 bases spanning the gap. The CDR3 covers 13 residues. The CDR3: CASKTGGANVYTF. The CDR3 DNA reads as TGTGCCAGCAAGACAGGCGGGGCGAATGTCTACACCTTC.

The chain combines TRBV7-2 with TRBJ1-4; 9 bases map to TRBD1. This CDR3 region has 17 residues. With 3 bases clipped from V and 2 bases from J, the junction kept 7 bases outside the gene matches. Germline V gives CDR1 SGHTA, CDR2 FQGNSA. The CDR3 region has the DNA TGTGCCAGCAGCTTTAGACAGGGGGAAACCACTAATGAAAAACTGTTTTTT. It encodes CASSFRQGETTNEKLFF.

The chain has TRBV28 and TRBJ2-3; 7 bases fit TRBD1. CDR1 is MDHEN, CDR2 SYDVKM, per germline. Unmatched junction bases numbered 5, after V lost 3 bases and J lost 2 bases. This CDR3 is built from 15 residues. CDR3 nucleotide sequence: TGTGCCAGCAGTTTGGGACAGCCCAACACAGATACGCAGTATTTT. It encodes CASSLGQPNTDTQYF.

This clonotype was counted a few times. Here the CDR3 DNA reads TGTGCCAGCACCAGCGGACGAGACTATGGCTACACCTTC. This encodes CASTSGRDYGYTF. This rearrangement joins TRBV5-6 to TRBJ1-2; D gene ambiguous. With 6 bases removed from V and 3 bases from J, the gap between germline ends came to 12 bases. This CDR3 spans 13 amino acids. Germline V gene sequence: CDR1 SGHDT, CDR2 YYEEEE.

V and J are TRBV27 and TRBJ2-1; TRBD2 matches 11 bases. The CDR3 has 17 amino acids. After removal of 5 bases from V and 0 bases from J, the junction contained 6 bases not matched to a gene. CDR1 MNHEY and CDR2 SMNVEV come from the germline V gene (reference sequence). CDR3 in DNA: TGTGCCAGCAGTGCCGGACTAGCGGGTCGCTCCTACAATGAGCAGTTCTTC. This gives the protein CASSAGLAGRSYNEQFF.

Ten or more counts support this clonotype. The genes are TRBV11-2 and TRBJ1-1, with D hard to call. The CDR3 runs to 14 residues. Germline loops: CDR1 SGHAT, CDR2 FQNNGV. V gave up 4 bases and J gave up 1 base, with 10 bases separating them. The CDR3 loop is CASSSLWKNTEAFF. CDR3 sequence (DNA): TGTGCCAGCAGCTCGCTTTGGAAGAACACTGAAGCTTTCTTT.

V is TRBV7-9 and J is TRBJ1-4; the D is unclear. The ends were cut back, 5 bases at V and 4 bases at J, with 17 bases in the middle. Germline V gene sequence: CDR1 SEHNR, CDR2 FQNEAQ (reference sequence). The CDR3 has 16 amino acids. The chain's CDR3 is CASSPYSLRSNEKLFF. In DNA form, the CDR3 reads TGTGCCAGCAGCCCGTATAGTTTACGGAGTAATGAAAAACTGTTTTTT.

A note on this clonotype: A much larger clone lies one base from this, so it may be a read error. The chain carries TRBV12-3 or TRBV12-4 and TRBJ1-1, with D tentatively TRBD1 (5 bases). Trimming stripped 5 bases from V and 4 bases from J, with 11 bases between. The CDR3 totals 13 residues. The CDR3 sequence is CASSNRTCTEAFF. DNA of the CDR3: TGTGCCAGCAGTAATCGGACATGCACTGAAGCTTTCTTT.

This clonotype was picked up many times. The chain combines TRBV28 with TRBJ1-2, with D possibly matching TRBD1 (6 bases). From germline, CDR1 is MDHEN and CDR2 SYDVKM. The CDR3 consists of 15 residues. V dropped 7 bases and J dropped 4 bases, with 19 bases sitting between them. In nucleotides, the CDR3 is TGTGCCAGCACCCCCTCGGGAGGGGGTCGCTATGGCTACACCTTC. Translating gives CASTPSGGGRYGYTF.

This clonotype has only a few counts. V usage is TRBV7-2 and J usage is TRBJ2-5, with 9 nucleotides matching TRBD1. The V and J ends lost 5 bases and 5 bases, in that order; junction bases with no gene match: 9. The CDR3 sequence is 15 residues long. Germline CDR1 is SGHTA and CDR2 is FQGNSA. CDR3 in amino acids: CASSAGTGLKETQYF. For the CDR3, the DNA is TGTGCCAGCAGCGCCGGGACAGGGCTCAAGGAGACCCAGTACTTC.

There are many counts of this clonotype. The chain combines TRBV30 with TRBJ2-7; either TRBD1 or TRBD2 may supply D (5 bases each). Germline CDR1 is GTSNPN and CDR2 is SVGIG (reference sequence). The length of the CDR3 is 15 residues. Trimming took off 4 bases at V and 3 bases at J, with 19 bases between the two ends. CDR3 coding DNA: TGTGCCTGGAAGCGACCGCCGGGACCAAGCTACGAGCAGTACTTC. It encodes CAWKRPPGPSYEQYF.

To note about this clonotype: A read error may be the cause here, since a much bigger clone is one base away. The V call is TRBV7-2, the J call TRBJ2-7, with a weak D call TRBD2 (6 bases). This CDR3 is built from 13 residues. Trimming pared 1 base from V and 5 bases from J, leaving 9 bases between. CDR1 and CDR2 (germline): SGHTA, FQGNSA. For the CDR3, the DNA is TGTGCCAGCAGCTTAGGATGGAGGGACGAGCAGTACTTC. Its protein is CASSLGWRDEQYF.

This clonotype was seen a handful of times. In nucleotides, the CDR3 is TGTGCCAGCAGCCGGACAGATTTTAATGAAAAACTGTTTTTT. This translates into CASSRTDFNEKLFF. The genes are TRBV6-1 and TRBJ1-4, with a weak D call TRBD1 (6 bases). The CDR3 sequence is 14 residues long. Per the germline V gene, CDR1 is MNHNS and CDR2 is SASEGT. The V end was cut by 6 bases, the J end by 4 bases, with 12 bases between.

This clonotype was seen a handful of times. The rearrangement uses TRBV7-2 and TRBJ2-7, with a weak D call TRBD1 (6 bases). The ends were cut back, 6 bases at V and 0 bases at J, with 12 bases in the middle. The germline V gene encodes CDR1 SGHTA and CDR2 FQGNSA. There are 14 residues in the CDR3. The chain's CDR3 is CASSGQPNSYEQYF. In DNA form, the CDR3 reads TGTGCCAGCAGTGGACAGCCTAACTCCTACGAGCAGTACTTC.

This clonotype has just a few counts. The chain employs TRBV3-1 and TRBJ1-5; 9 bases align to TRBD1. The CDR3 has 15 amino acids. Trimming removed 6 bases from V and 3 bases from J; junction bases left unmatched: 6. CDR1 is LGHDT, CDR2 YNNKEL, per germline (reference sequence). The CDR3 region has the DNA TGTGCCAGCAGAGCGACAGGGGGTTCCAATCAGCCCCAGCATTTT. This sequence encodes CASRATGGSNQPQHF.

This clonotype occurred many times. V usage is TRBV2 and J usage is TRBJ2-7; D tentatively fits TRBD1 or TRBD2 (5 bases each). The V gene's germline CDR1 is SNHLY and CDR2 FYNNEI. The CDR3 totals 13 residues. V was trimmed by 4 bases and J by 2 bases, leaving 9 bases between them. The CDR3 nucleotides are TGTGCCAGCAGTGGAGGGGCCCCCTACGAGCAGTACTTC. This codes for CASSGGAPYEQYF.

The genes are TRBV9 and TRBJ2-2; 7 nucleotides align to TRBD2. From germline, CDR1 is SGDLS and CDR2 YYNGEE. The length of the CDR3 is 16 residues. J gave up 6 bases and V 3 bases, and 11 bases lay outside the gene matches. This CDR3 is CASSAHGGSRAGELFF. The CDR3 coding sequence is TGTGCCAGCAGCGCCCACGGGGGGTCCAGGGCCGGGGAGCTGTTTTTT.

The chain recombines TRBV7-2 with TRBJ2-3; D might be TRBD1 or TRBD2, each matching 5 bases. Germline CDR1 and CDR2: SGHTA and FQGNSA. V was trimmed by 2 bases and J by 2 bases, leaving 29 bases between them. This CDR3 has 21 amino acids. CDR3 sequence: CASSLSVGPLFGPLPTDTQYF. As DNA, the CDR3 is TGTGCCAGCAGCTTATCAGTGGGACCCCTATTCGGCCCTCTTCCCACAGATACGCAGTATTTT.

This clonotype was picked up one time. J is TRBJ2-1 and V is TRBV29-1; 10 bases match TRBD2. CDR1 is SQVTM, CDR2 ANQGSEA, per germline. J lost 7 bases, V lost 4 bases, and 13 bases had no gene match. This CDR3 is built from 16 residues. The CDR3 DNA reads TGCAGCGTTGTTTTGTCTAGCGGGAGTTTGGTGAATGAGCAGTTCTTC. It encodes CSVVLSSGSLVNEQFF.

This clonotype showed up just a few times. The chain's CDR3 is CASSLGPSNEKLFF. CDR3 nucleotide sequence: TGTGCCAGCAGCTTGGGACCCTCTAATGAAAAACTGTTTTTT. The gene calls are TRBV7-2 and TRBJ1-4; D perhaps matches TRBD1 (5 bases). There are 14 residues in the CDR3. CDR1 and CDR2 from the germline V gene are SGHTA and FQGNSA. The V end lost 3 bases, the J end lost 3 bases, and 8 bases lay between the germline ends.

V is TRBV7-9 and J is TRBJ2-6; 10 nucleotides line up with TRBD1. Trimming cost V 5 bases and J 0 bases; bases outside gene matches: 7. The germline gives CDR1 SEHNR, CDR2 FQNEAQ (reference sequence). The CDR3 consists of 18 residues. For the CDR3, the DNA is TGTGCCAGCAGCACCGGGACAGGGGTCCTCTCTGGGGCCAACGTCCTGACTTTC. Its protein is CASSTGTGVLSGANVLTF.

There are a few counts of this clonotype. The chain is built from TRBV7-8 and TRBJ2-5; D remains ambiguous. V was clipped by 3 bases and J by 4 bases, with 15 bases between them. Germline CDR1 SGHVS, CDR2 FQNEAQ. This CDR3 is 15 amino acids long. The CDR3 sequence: CASSFDRWILETQYF. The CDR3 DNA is TGTGCCAGCAGCTTCGACCGCTGGATTTTAGAGACCCAGTACTTC. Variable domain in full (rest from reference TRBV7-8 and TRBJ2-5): GAGVSQSPRYKVAKRGQDVALRCDPISGHVSLFWYQQALGQGPEFLTYFQNEAQLDKSGLPSDRFFAERPEGSVSTLKIQRTQQEDSAVYLCASSFDRWILETQYFGPGTRLLVL.